Each of the 27 T cell receptor beta chains below was sequenced from the same sample in a study of blood T cell repertoires in COVID-19. Using immunoSEQ multiplex PCR, the repertoire was profiled, and TCRdb retains in-frame clones only, with some absent. In the table there are 40,000 to 55,000 clones, more than 65% of which are singletons. The sequencing sample was made of peripheral blood. Receptors were obtained from a human donor in a cohort sampled during active COVID-19.

V usage is TRBV11-2 and J usage is TRBJ2-1, with 9 nucleotides matching TRBD2. Germline lookup yields CDR1 SGHAT and CDR2 FQNNGV. The CDR3 spans 15 residues. V was clipped by 1 base and J by 6 bases; unmatched bases: 4. CDR3 residues: CASSLGASGANEQFF. The CDR3 coding sequence is TGTGCCAGCAGCTTAGGGGCTAGCGGGGCCAATGAGCAGTTCTTC.

Here the CDR3 reads CASSVVTSTDTQYF. In DNA, the CDR3 is TGTGCCAGCAGCGTAGTGACTAGCACAGATACGCAGTATTTT. The gene calls are TRBV9 and TRBJ2-3; D is undetermined. The V and J ends lost 0 bases and 0 bases respectively, with 5 bases between them. This CDR3 has 14 amino acids. Germline V CDR1 and CDR2: SGDLS, YYNGEE.

This chain connects TRBV10-3 to TRBJ2-1; 10 bases are a match to TRBD2. The V and J ends lost 8 bases and 0 bases, in that order; junction bases with no gene match: 7. The CDR3 is made up of 16 amino acids. The germline V gene encodes CDR1 ENHRY and CDR2 SYGVKD. The CDR3 region has the DNA TGTGCCATCGGGAGTGTAGCGGGAGGCTCCTACAATGAGCAGTTCTTC. This gives the protein CAIGSVAGGSYNEQFF.

V and J are TRBV5-4 and TRBJ2-2; TRBD2 might be the D (5 bases). V shed 0 bases and J shed 5 bases, with 17 bases lying between them. CDR1 is SGHNT, CDR2 YYREEE, per germline (reference sequence). The CDR3 extends over 17 amino acids. DNA for the CDR3: TGTGCCAGCAGCTTGGGTGGGCGTGGGAGTACTACCGGGGAGCTGTTTTTT. It specifies CASSLGGRGSTTGELFF.

The chain carries TRBV5-8 and TRBJ1-2; D gene uncertain. Between the trimmed V and J ends, which lost 4 bases and 8 bases, there was a span of 15 bases. The germline CDR1 and CDR2 sequences are SGHTS and YDEGEE. The CDR3 is made up of 13 amino acids. The CDR3 loop is CASSPSEGVGYTF. The DNA for the CDR3 is TGTGCCAGCAGCCCCTCGGAGGGCGTAGGCTACACCTTC. Complete variable domain (other parts from reference TRBV5-8 and TRBJ1-2): EAGVTQSPTHLIKTRGQQATLRCSPISGHTSVYWYQQALGLGLQFLLWYDEGEERNRGNFPPRFSGRQFPNYSSELNVNALELEDSALYLCASSPSEGVGYTFGSGTRLTVV.

V gene TRBV19 combines with J gene TRBJ1-5; a weak D match, TRBD1 (6 bases). Germline V gene lookup returns CDR1 LNHDA and CDR2 SQIVND (reference sequence). This CDR3 has 16 residues. Deletions cut 7 bases from V and 0 bases from J, with 16 bases between. The DNA of the CDR3 is TGTGCCAGTAACCGAGGACAGCCCAATAGCAATCAGCCCCAGCATTTT. Amino acids: CASNRGQPNSNQPQHF.

The chain uses TRBV9 and TRBJ2-7; 8 bases align to TRBD2. The CDR3 covers 15 residues. With V trimmed by 0 bases and J by 2 bases, 4 bases remained unmatched. The germline V gene has CDR1 SGDLS and CDR2 YYNGEE. CDR3 bases: TGTGCCAGCAGCGTAGGGCCAGCGGGAGCCTACGAGCAGTACTTC. It is translated as CASSVGPAGAYEQYF. Full variable domain (rest looked up from reference TRBV9 and TRBJ2-7): DSGVTQTPKHLITATGQRVTLRCSPRSGDLSVYWYQQSLDQGLQFLIQYYNGEERAKGNILERFSAQQFPDLHSELNLSSLELGDSALYFCASSVGPAGAYEQYFGPGTRLTVT.

The chain couples TRBV5-1 to TRBJ1-1, with D tentatively TRBD1 (5 bases). The CDR3 length is 16 residues. Between the trimmed V and J ends, which lost 1 base and 3 bases, there was a span of 16 bases. Germline V gene data show CDR1 as SGHRS and CDR2 as YFSETQ. The CDR3 loop is CASSLWATEVDTEAFF. In nucleotides, the CDR3 is TGCGCCAGCAGCTTGTGGGCGACAGAAGTAGACACTGAAGCTTTCTTT.

V and J are TRBV7-9 and TRBJ2-3; TRBD2 matches 8 bases. Germline values: CDR1 SEHNR, CDR2 FQNEAQ (reference sequence). This CDR3 is built from 15 residues. Unmatched junction bases numbered 9, after V lost 5 bases and J lost 5 bases. The DNA for the CDR3 is TGTGCCAGCAGCCCCCCCCCGGGAGGGGTAGATACGCAGTATTTT. Translated: CASSPPPGGVDTQYF.

This clone was observed a few times. The CDR3 DNA reads as TGTGCCAGCAGCTTAGATGGTACAGGGTCGGATGAGCAGTTCTTC. It is translated as CASSLDGTGSDEQFF. This chain links TRBV11-3 with TRBJ2-1; possibly TRBD1 for D (6 bases). Between the trimmed V and J ends, which lost 0 bases and 8 bases, there was a span of 14 bases. This CDR3 contains 15 residues. CDR1 SGHNT and CDR2 YENEEA come from the germline V gene.

V usage is TRBV2 and J usage is TRBJ1-1; unclear D gene. V was trimmed by 5 bases and J by 1 base, leaving 8 bases between them. CDR1 and CDR2 (germline): SNHLY, FYNNEI. The CDR3 spans 13 residues. The CDR3 protein is CASSITENTEAFF. Written as DNA, the CDR3 is TGTGCCAGCAGTATAACAGAGAACACTGAAGCTTTCTTT.

This chain links TRBV7-3 with TRBJ2-5, with 8 nucleotides matching TRBD1. CDR3 size: 15 residues. CDR1 is SGHTA and CDR2 is FQGTGA in the germline V gene. The ends lost 0 bases at V and 5 bases at J; junction bases unmatched: 5. CDR3 region: CASSLTAGGGETQYF. Written as DNA, the CDR3 is TGTGCCAGCAGCTTAACGGCAGGGGGCGGTGAGACCCAGTACTTC.

As DNA, the CDR3 is TGTGCCAGCAGCCCGCCGGGATCTGGGGAAAAACTGTTTTTT. Translated, it gives CASSPPGSGEKLFF. The rearrangement uses TRBV5-5 and TRBJ1-4; D is unclear. V lost 4 bases and J lost 8, with 15 bases in between. The CDR3 has 14 amino acids. Germline lookup yields CDR1 SGHKS and CDR2 YYEKEE (reference sequence).

This chain joins TRBV9 and TRBJ2-1; TRBD2 matches at 9 bases. The V gene end was trimmed by 0 bases and the J gene end by 8 bases; junction bases not matched to a gene: 12. Germline CDR1 reads SGDLS; CDR2 reads YYNGEE. The CDR3 covers 17 residues. CDR3: CASSVAPLREGPDEQFF. The DNA of the CDR3 is TGTGCCAGCAGCGTAGCCCCCTTGCGGGAGGGCCCCGATGAGCAGTTCTTC. Combining the CDR3 with reference TRBV9 and TRBJ2-1 gives the whole variable domain DSGVTQTPKHLITATGQRVTLRCSPRSGDLSVYWYQQSLDQGLQFLIQYYNGEERAKGNILERFSAQQFPDLHSELNLSSLELGDSALYFCASSVAPLREGPDEQFFGPGTRLTVL.

This sequence joins TRBV28 and TRBJ2-7; 10 positions match TRBD1. The CDR3 spans 14 residues. Germline V gene lookup returns CDR1 MDHEN and CDR2 SYDVKM. Trimming cost V 3 bases and J 3 bases; bases outside gene matches: 2. CDR3 nucleotide sequence: TGTGCCAGCAGTTTGCGGACAGGGGGCTACGAGCAGTACTTC. This codes for CASSLRTGGYEQYF.

CDR3 in amino acids: CASSGGLAGERHEQYF. CDR3 DNA sequence: TGTGCCAGCAGCGGGGGACTAGCGGGAGAAAGGCACGAGCAGTACTTC. The chain is built from TRBV5-6 and TRBJ2-7; 14 nucleotides align to TRBD2. This CDR3 region has 16 residues. Trimming removed 4 bases from V and 5 bases from J; junction bases left unmatched: 8. The germline CDR1 and CDR2 sequences are SGHDT and YYEEEE.

The V gene is TRBV12-3 or TRBV12-4, the J gene TRBJ1-3; no clear D gene. The ends were cut back, 7 bases at V and 0 bases at J, with 7 bases in the middle. The CDR3 spans 13 residues. CDR3 sequence (DNA): TGTGCCAGCACCCTTTTCTCTGGAAACACCATATATTTT. It encodes CASTLFSGNTIYF.

V gene TRBV3-1 (or the pseudogene TRBV3-2) combines with J gene TRBJ2-1; 9 bases match TRBD2. V lost 4 bases to trimming and J lost 5 bases; unmatched junction nucleotides: 3. CDR1 and CDR2 (germline): LGHDT, YNNKEL (reference sequence). This CDR3 comprises 14 residues. The CDR3 bases are TGTGCCAGCAGCCGGCTAGCGGGAAACAATGAGCAGTTCTTC. It is translated as CASSRLAGNNEQFF.

The J gene is TRBJ2-1, the V gene TRBV5-1; 8 bases are a match to TRBD2. V trimming: 2 bases; J trimming: 7 bases; junction bases outside the gene matches: 5. The germline CDR1 and CDR2 sequences are SGHRS and YFSETQ. This CDR3 spans 14 amino acids. CDR3 DNA sequence: TGCGCCAGCAGCTTCAGCGGGAGCGGGAATGAGCAGTTCTTC. Its protein product is CASSFSGSGNEQFF.

The rearrangement links TRBV7-9 to TRBJ1-1; possible D gene TRBD1, 5 bases. The CDR3 is 15 amino acids. From germline, CDR1 is SEHNR and CDR2 FQNEAQ (reference sequence). With 5 bases removed from V and 0 bases from J, the gap between germline ends came to 13 bases. The CDR3 region is CASSARQTLNTEAFF. In nucleotides, the CDR3 is TGTGCCAGCAGCGCCCGACAGACCTTGAACACTGAAGCTTTCTTT.

This clone was observed a few times. Here the CDR3 reads CASSPPSGSYEQYF. The CDR3, as DNA: TGTGCCAGCTCACCACCCAGCGGAAGCTACGAGCAGTACTTC. The rearrangement uses TRBV18 and TRBJ2-7; possible D gene TRBD2, 5 bases. Trimming left V 0 bases short and J 3 bases short, with 9 bases between. The CDR3 has 14 amino acids. Per the germline V gene, CDR1 is KGHSH and CDR2 is LQKENI.

This sequence joins TRBV7-2 and TRBJ1-1; no definite D call. V shed 8 bases and J shed 0 bases, with 7 bases lying between them. Germline V gene sequence: CDR1 SGHTA, CDR2 FQGNSA. This CDR3 is built from 12 residues. CDR3 sequence: CASDLLNTEAFF. The CDR3, as DNA: TGTGCCAGCGACTTGTTGAACACTGAAGCTTTCTTT.

The table lists this clone with a count of one. The rearrangement links TRBV5-4 to TRBJ1-2; unclear D gene. Trimming cost V 4 bases and J 0 bases, with 4 bases left between them. The CDR3 covers 12 residues. Per germline, CDR1 SGHNT and CDR2 YYREEE (reference sequence). Here the CDR3 DNA reads TGTGCCAGCAGCCCCACTAACTATGGCTACACCTTC. This codes for CASSPTNYGYTF.

The chain uses TRBV9 and TRBJ2-2; 7 nucleotides match TRBD2. The J segment lost 8 bases and the V segment lost 3 bases, leaving 10 bases of the junction unmatched. The CDR3 contains 15 residues. The germline gives CDR1 SGDLS, CDR2 YYNGEE. This CDR3 is CASSGREWASGELFF. The CDR3 DNA follows: TGTGCCAGCAGCGGGCGGGAGTGGGCGTCGGGGGAGCTGTTTTTT.

The V gene is TRBV2, the J gene TRBJ2-7; 10 nucleotides match TRBD1. CDR1 and CDR2 from the germline V gene are SNHLY and FYNNEI. The CDR3 sequence is 14 residues long. The V gene end was trimmed by 1 base and the J gene end by 5 bases; junction bases not matched to a gene: 2. The CDR3 spells CASSEGDRGHEQYF. CDR3 nucleotide sequence: TGTGCCAGCAGTGAAGGGGACAGGGGTCACGAGCAGTACTTC. Complete variable domain (other parts from reference TRBV2 and TRBJ2-7): EPEVTQTPSHQVTQMGQEVILRCVPISNHLYFYWYRQILGQKVEFLVSFYNNEISEKSEIFDDQFSVERPDGSNFTLKIRSTKLEDSAMYFCASSEGDRGHEQYFGPGTRLTVT.

V usage is TRBV29-1 and J usage is TRBJ1-2; TRBD1 is a possible D gene (6 bases). Germline values: CDR1 SQVTM, CDR2 ANQGSEA. V was cut by 7 bases and J by 4 bases, with 16 bases left in between. The CDR3 runs 13 residues. As DNA, the CDR3 is TGCAGCGCCGGGGGGCGCCCATCCTATGGCTACACCTTC. Translated: CSAGGRPSYGYTF.

The gene calls are TRBV3-1 (or the pseudogene TRBV3-2) and TRBJ2-7, with 9 bases fitting TRBD1. The CDR3 has 14 amino acids. Germline CDR1 reads LGHDT; CDR2 reads YNNKEL (reference sequence). V dropped 3 bases and J dropped 4; count of bases not matched to a gene: 4. This chain's CDR3 is CASSHGTGRYEQYF. The CDR3 DNA sequence: TGTGCCAGCAGCCACGGGACAGGGAGATACGAGCAGTACTTC.